Following are 22 T cell receptor beta chains from one sample sequenced in a study of cytomegalovirus exposure and HLA in healthy donors. Both 60 Vbeta primers and 13 Jbeta primers went into the PCR. Sequencing used immunoSEQ multiplex PCR; TCRdb keeps in-frame clones, though not all of them. The sample consists of roughly 130,000 clones, roughly four fifths of them appearing once. Sequences were obtained from PBMCs. These receptors were obtained from a woman in her forties or fifties in good health and CMV-seronegative.

This chain connects TRBV9 to TRBJ1-4, with TRBD1 matching 9 bases. The CDR3 runs 16 residues. After removal of 1 base from V and 6 bases from J, the junction contained 7 bases not matched to a gene. Germline values: CDR1 SGDLS, CDR2 YYNGEE. CDR3 bases: TGTGCCAGCAGCGTAACCCCGACAGGGGGAGATGAAAAACTGTTTTTT. Its protein product is CASSVTPTGGDEKLFF.

The V call is TRBV6-5, the J call TRBJ2-3, with 10 bases that match TRBD1. V lost 5 bases to trimming and J lost 8 bases; unmatched junction nucleotides: 7. This CDR3 has 14 residues. From germline, CDR1 is MNHEY and CDR2 SVGAGI. The CDR3 DNA sequence: TGTGCCAGCAGTCCGGGACAGGGGTGGGGTACGCAGTATTTT. Translated, it gives CASSPGQGWGTQYF.

This chain connects TRBV6-1 to TRBJ2-3, with 7 bases identical to TRBD2. The CDR3 loop spans 14 amino acids. Germline-derived CDR1 and CDR2 are MNHNS and SASEGT. Losses at the gene ends were 0 bases for V and 5 bases for J; bases not matched to a gene: 2. In DNA form, the CDR3 reads TGTGCCAGCAGTGAAGCGGGAGGGAGAGATACGCAGTATTTT. Translated, it gives CASSEAGGRDTQYF.

The rearrangement uses TRBV7-9 and TRBJ2-3; D may be TRBD2 (6 bases). The CDR3 totals 15 residues. V was shortened by 1 base and J by 1 base, with 9 bases between the two germline ends. CDR1 and CDR2 from the germline V gene are SEHNR and FQNEAQ (reference sequence). The CDR3 region has the DNA TGTGCCAGCAGCTTAGAGGGACTTCGCACAGATACGCAGTATTTT. It yields the protein CASSLEGLRTDTQYF.

The chain joins TRBV19 to TRBJ2-1, with D possibly being TRBD2 (5 bases). CDR3 length: 13 amino acids. Trimming took 5 bases from V and 6 from J, leaving 11 bases between them. Germline V gene lookup returns CDR1 LNHDA and CDR2 SQIVND (reference sequence). The CDR3 is CASSPRTLNEQFF. CDR3 nucleotides: TGTGCCAGTAGTCCGAGGACTCTCAATGAGCAGTTCTTC.

The chain uses TRBV19 and TRBJ2-1; weak D call: TRBD2 (7 bases). The CDR3 is made up of 17 amino acids. Trimming took off 4 bases at V and 3 bases at J, with 19 bases between the two ends. Germline CDR1 is LNHDA and CDR2 is SQIVND (reference sequence). The CDR3 bases are TGTGCCAGTAGTACGTTAAGCGGGACACTAAACTACAATGAGCAGTTCTTC. Its translation is CASSTLSGTLNYNEQFF. Supplemented by reference TRBV19 and TRBJ2-1, the full variable domain reads DGGITQSPKYLFRKEGQNVTLSCEQNLNHDAMYWYRQDPGQGLRLIYYSQIVNDFQKGDIAEGYSVSREKKESFPLTVTSAQKNPTAFYLCASSTLSGTLNYNEQFFGPGTRLTVL.

V gene TRBV29-1 combines with J gene TRBJ2-2, with a weak D call TRBD1 (5 bases). V dropped 7 bases and J dropped 6 bases, with 9 bases sitting between them. There are 11 residues in the CDR3. The germline CDR1 and CDR2 sequences are SQVTM and ANQGSEA. The CDR3 DNA reads TGCAGCGCCAAAGGGGCCGGGGAGCTGTTTTTT. It codes for CSAKGAGELFF.

CDR3 DNA sequence: TGTGCCAGCAGCCCCTCGGGGGGCGGAAGCTATGGCTACACCTTC. Amino acids: CASSPSGGGSYGYTF. The chain employs TRBV9 and TRBJ1-2; perhaps TRBD1 as D (6 bases). The CDR3 runs 15 residues. In germline, CDR1 is SGDLS, CDR2 YYNGEE. V shed 4 bases and J shed 4 bases, with 17 bases lying between them.

The chain has TRBV18 and TRBJ2-1; tentative D call: TRBD2 (6 bases). Germline assignment: CDR1 KGHSH and CDR2 LQKENI. Trimming took off 0 bases at V and 5 bases at J, with 14 bases between the two ends. The CDR3 has 16 residues. The DNA for the CDR3 is TGTGCCAGCTCACCACCGACTGGCGGGACCCACAATGAGCAGTTCTTC. As protein: CASSPPTGGTHNEQFF.

In its sample, this clone was seen a few times. Compared with germline, one end of the junction differs, possibly owing to a read error. The J gene is TRBJ1-5, the V gene TRBV7-9; D not resolved. Per germline, CDR1 SEHNR and CDR2 FQNEAQ (reference sequence). The CDR3 contains 12 residues. CDR3 DNA sequence: TGTTCCAGCAGCTTAGACAAACAGCCCCAGCATTTT. Translation gives CSSSLDKQPQHF.

J is TRBJ2-7 and V is TRBV4-1, with 14 bases identical to TRBD2. Germline V gives CDR1 MGHRA, CDR2 YSYEKL. With V trimmed by 3 bases and J by 6 bases, 10 bases remained unmatched. This CDR3 comprises 17 residues. The CDR3 DNA reads as TGCGCCAGCAGCCAGACCGGACTAGCGGGAGGTGTTAGCGAGCAGTACTTC. Translated, it gives CASSQTGLAGGVSEQYF.

The chain uses TRBV29-1 and TRBJ2-1; 12 bases map to TRBD2. Germline V gives CDR1 SQVTM, CDR2 ANQGSEA. The CDR3 contains 12 residues. Losses at the gene ends were 7 bases for V and 9 bases for J; bases not matched to a gene: 4. The CDR3 loop reads CSGTSGMIEQFF. As DNA, the CDR3 is TGCAGCGGGACTAGCGGGATGATTGAGCAGTTCTTC.

The CDR3 region has the DNA TGTGCCAGCAGCTGGGGCTACCGACCATACAATGAGCAGTTCTTC. It specifies CASSWGYRPYNEQFF. The chain is built from TRBV5-8 and TRBJ2-1, with D perhaps TRBD1 (5 bases). Trimming pared 3 bases from V and 4 bases from J, leaving 14 bases between. The germline gives CDR1 SGHTS, CDR2 YDEGEE. The CDR3 has 15 residues.

J is TRBJ2-5 and V is TRBV11-3, with 7 bases aligning to TRBD1. V lost 5 bases and J lost 1; bases outside the gene matches: 4. This CDR3 is 14 amino acids long. Germline V CDR1 and CDR2: SGHNT, YENEEA. The CDR3 region has the DNA TGTGCCAGCAGCAAACGGGACAGCCAAGAGACCCAGTACTTC. It translates to CASSKRDSQETQYF.

The chain uses TRBV7-2 and TRBJ2-3; 8 bases align to TRBD2. The length of the CDR3 is 15 residues. CDR1 SGHTA and CDR2 FQGNSA come from the germline V gene. The trim removed 5 bases at V and 4 bases at J, leaving 8 bases unmatched. The CDR3 spells CASSTGTRASDTQYF. The CDR3 nucleotides read TGTGCCAGCAGCACCGGGACTAGGGCGTCAGATACGCAGTATTTT.

The chain joins TRBV4-1 to TRBJ2-2, with D possibly TRBD1 on 6 matching bases. V dropped 4 bases and J dropped 7 bases, with 10 bases sitting between them. The length of the CDR3 is 13 residues. CDR1 and CDR2 (germline): MGHRA, YSYEKL. The CDR3 DNA reads TGCGCCAGCAGCCTTGGACAGCGCGGGGAGCTGTTTTTT. Encoded protein: CASSLGQRGELFF.

V usage is TRBV19 and J usage is TRBJ2-3; 9 nucleotides match TRBD2. V gave up 6 bases and J gave up 2 bases; unmatched junction bases: 12. The germline V gene has CDR1 LNHDA and CDR2 SQIVND (reference sequence). The CDR3 sequence is 17 residues long. This CDR3 is CASRHPGRTSDTDTQYF. In nucleotides, the CDR3 is TGTGCCAGTAGACACCCTGGCCGGACTAGCGACACAGATACGCAGTATTTT. Based on the CDR3 plus reference TRBV19 and TRBJ2-3, the full variable domain is DGGITQSPKYLFRKEGQNVTLSCEQNLNHDAMYWYRQDPGQGLRLIYYSQIVNDFQKGDIAEGYSVSREKKESFPLTVTSAQKNPTAFYLCASRHPGRTSDTDTQYFGPGTRLTVL.

This clone was recorded a few times. In DNA, the CDR3 is TGTGCCAGCAGTTACGGTCACCACTACGAGCAGTACGTC. Translated, it gives CASSYGHHYEQYV. The chain joins TRBV6-6 to TRBJ2-7; D not resolved. This CDR3 is built from 13 residues. The V and J ends lost 2 bases and 3 bases respectively, with 8 bases between them. Germline V gene sequence: CDR1 MNHNY, CDR2 SVGAGI (reference sequence).

The V call is TRBV11-3, the J call TRBJ2-1, with TRBD2 matching 11 bases. The trim removed 4 bases at V and 14 bases at J, leaving 4 bases unmatched. This CDR3 has 12 amino acids. The germline CDR1 and CDR2 sequences are SGHNT and YENEEA. The chain's CDR3 is CASSSELAGEFF. CDR3 coding DNA: TGTGCCAGCAGCTCAGAACTAGCGGGAGAGTTCTTC.

J is TRBJ1-1 and V is TRBV28; 7 nucleotides line up with TRBD1. The CDR3 is 14 amino acids. V gave up 5 bases and J gave up 0 bases; unmatched junction bases: 3. CDR1 is MDHEN and CDR2 is SYDVKM in the germline V gene. CDR3 protein: CASSRRGMNTEAFF. Here the CDR3 DNA reads TGTGCCAGCAGTCGCAGGGGGATGAACACTGAAGCTTTCTTT.

This clone was observed once. V and J are TRBV30 and TRBJ1-2; the match to TRBD1 covers 10 bases. The CDR3 has 16 residues. Germline trimming cut 2 bases from V and 8 bases from J; bases unmatched to any gene: 14. Germline V gene sequence: CDR1 GTSNPN, CDR2 SVGIG (reference sequence). In DNA form, the CDR3 reads TGTGCCTGGAGTCTTGTGGGGGGACAGGGGTCAGGCGGCTACACCTTC. Protein product: CAWSLVGGQGSGGYTF.

The chain uses TRBV30 and TRBJ1-5; TRBD1 agrees at 10 bases. This CDR3 comprises 17 residues. V was clipped by 5 bases and J by 2 bases; unmatched bases: 12. The germline gives CDR1 GTSNPN, CDR2 SVGIG (reference sequence). CDR3 amino acids: CAWGKTGGNPGNQPQHF. The CDR3 DNA follows: TGTGCCTGGGGGAAGACAGGGGGCAATCCTGGCAATCAGCCCCAGCATTTT.